This TCR beta chain was identified during a study of T-cell memory formation after mild COVID-19. In the study overall: For the most part, TCR clusters were specific to one donor. Overall study results and limits: Some clones that responded turned up in pre-infection memory, which suggests that cross-reactive memory joined in. The CD4+ clones that contracted clustered mainly within CM and EM, and the CD8+ clones concentrated in EMRA. In second-wave clones peaking day 37, SARS-CoV-2 specificity remained unconfirmed.

V was pared by 3 bases and J by 12 bases, with 7 bases of the junction left unmatched. CDR1 LGHNA and CDR2 YSLEER come from the germline V gene. The CDR3 covers 12 residues. A remark on this clonotype: The target antigen is unknown.

TCRdb passed the 5' RACE reads through MiXCR, listing each CDR3 protein once. Of hundreds of thousands of distinct CDR3 sequences in the sample, roughly 13% were seen once. This chain joins TRBV4-3 and TRBJ1-2, with 7 bases matching TRBD1. The sequence derives from a man aged 18 to 29 who had mild COVID-19 (a few samples of this study predate the infection). Cell type and time point are not known. Sequenced sample: PBMCs or a T cell subset sorted from them (not recorded which). In nucleotides, the CDR3 is TGCGCCAGCAGCCAGGAGACAGGGCGACACACCTTC. This encodes CASSQETGRHTF.